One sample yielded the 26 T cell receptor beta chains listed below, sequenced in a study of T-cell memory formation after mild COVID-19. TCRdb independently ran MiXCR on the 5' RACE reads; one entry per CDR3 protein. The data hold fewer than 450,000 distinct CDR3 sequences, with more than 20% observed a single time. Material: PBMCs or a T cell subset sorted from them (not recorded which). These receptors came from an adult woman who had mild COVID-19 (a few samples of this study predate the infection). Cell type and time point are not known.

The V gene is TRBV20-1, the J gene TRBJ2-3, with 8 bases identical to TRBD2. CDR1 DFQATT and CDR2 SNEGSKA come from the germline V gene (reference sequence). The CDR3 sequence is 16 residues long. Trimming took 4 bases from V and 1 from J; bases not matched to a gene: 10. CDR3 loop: CSATRPGLGGTDTQYF. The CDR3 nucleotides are TGCAGTGCTACTCGACCGGGACTAGGGGGCACAGATACGCAGTATTTT.

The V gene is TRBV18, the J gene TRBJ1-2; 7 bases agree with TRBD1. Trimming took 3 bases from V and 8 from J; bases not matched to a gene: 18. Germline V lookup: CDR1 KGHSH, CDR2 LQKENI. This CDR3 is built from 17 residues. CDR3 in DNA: TGTGCCAGCTCACCGTACTCAGACAGGGCCTTGCCGAGCGGCTACACCTTC. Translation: CASSPYSDRALPSGYTF.

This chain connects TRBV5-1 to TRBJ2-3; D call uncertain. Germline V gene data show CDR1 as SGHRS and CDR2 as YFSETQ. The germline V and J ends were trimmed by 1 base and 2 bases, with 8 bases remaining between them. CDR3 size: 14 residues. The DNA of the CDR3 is TGCGCCAGCAGCTTGAGAACTCTCACAGATACGCAGTATTTT. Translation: CASSLRTLTDTQYF.

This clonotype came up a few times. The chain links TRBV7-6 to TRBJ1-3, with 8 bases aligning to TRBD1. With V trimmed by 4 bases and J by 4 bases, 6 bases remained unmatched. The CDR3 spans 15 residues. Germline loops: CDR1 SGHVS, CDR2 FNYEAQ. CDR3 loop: CASSSSGGNGNTIYF. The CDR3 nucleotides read TGTGCCAGCAGCTCTTCAGGGGGCAACGGAAACACCATATATTTT. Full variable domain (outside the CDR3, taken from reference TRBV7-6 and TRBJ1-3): GAGVSQSPRYKVTKRGQDVALRCDPISGHVSLYWYRQALGQGPEFLTYFNYEAQQDKSGLPNDRFSAERPEGSISTLTIQRTEQRDSAMYRCASSSSGGNGNTIYFGEGSWLTVV.

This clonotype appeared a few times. CDR3: CASSYSHGLGETQYF. CDR3 DNA: TGTGCCAGCAGTTACTCCCACGGCCTGGGAGAGACCCAGTACTTC. The chain combines TRBV6-5 with TRBJ2-5; no reliable D call. This CDR3 spans 15 amino acids. From germline, CDR1 is MNHEY and CDR2 SVGAGI. V lost 0 bases to trimming and J lost 4 bases, with 12 bases between them.

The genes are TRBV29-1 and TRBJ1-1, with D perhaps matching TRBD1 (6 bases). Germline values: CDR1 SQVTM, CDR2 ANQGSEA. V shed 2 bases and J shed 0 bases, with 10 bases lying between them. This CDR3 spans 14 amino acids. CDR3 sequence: CSVETGFMNTEAFF. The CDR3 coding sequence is TGCAGCGTTGAAACAGGGTTTATGAACACTGAAGCTTTCTTT.

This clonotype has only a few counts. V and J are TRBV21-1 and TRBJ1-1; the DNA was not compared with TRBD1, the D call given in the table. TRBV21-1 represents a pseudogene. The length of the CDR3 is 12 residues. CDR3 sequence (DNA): TGTGCCAGCAGCTCGGACACCACTGAAGCTTTCTTT. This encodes CASSSDTTEAFF.

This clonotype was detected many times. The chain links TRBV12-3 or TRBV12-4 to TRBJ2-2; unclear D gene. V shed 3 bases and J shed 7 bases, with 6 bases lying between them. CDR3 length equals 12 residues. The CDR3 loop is CASSFEGGELFF. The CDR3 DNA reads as TGTGCCAGCAGTTTTGAAGGCGGGGAGCTGTTTTTT.

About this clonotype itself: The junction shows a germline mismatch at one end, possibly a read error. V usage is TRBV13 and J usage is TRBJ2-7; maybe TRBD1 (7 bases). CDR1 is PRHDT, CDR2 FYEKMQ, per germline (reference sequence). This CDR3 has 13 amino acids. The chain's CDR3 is CSSSPAGGLEQYF. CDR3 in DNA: TGTTCCAGCAGCCCGGCAGGGGGGCTCGAGCAGTACTTC. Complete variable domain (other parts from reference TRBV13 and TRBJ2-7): AAGVIQSPRHLIKEKRETATLKCYPIPRHDTVYWYQQGPGQDPQFLISFYEKMQSDKGSIPDRFSAQQFSDYHSELNMSSLELGDSALYFCSSSPAGGLEQYFGPGTRLTVT.

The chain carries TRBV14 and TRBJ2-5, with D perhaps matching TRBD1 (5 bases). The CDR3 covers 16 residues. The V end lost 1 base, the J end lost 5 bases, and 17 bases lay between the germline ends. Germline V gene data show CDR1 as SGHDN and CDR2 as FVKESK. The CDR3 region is CASSQGWQGRAETQYF. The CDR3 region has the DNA TGTGCCAGCAGCCAAGGTTGGCAGGGAAGGGCGGAGACCCAGTACTTC.

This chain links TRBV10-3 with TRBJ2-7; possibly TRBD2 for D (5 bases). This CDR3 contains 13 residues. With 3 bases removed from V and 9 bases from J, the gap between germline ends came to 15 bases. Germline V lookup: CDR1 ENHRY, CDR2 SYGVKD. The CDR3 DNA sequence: TGTGCCATCAGTGACCGTTCTCCGGGGTGGCAGTACTTC. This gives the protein CAISDRSPGWQYF.

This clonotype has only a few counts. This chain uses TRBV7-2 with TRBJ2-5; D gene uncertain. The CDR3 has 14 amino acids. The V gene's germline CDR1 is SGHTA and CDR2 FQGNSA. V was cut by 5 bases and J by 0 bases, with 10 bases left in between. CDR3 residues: CASSVTPNQETQYF. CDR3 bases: TGTGCCAGCAGCGTGACCCCCAACCAAGAGACCCAGTACTTC.

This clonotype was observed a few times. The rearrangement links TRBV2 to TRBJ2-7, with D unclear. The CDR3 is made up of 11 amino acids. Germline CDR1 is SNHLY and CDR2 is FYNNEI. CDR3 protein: CAVGGNYEQYF. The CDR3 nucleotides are TGTGCAGTCGGCGGAAACTACGAGCAGTACTTC. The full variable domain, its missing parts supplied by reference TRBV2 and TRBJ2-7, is EPEVTQTPSHQVTQMGQEVILRCVPISNHLYFYWYRQILGQKVEFLVSFYNNEISEKSEIFDDQFSVERPDGSNFTLKIRSTKLEDSAMYFCAVGGNYEQYFGPGTRLTVT.

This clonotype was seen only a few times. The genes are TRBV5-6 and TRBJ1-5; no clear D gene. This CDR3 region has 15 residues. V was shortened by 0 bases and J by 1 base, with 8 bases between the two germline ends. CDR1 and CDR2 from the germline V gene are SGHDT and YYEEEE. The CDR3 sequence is CASSLAGQSNQPQHF. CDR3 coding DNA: TGTGCCAGCAGCTTGGCCGGCCAGAGCAATCAGCCCCAGCATTTT.

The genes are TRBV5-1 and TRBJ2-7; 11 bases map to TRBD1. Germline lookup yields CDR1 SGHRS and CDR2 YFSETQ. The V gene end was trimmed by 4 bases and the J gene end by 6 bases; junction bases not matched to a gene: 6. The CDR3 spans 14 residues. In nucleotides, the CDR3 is TGCGCCAGCAGCCTACCGGGACAGGGGGGCGAGCAGTACTTC. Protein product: CASSLPGQGGEQYF.

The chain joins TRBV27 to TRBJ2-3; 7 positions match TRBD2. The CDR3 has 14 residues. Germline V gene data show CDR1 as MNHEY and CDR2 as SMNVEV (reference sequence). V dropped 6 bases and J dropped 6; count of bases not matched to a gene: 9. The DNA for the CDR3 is TGTGCCAGCAGCCCAGGTAGCGGGTTGGATACGCAGTATTTT. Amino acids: CASSPGSGLDTQYF.

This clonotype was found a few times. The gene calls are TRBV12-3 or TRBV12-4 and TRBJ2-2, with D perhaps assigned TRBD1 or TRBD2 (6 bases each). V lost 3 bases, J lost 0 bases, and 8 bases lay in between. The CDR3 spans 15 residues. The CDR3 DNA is TGTGCCAGCAGTTTGGGGGGCGCGAACACCGGGGAGCTGTTTTTT. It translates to CASSLGGANTGELFF.

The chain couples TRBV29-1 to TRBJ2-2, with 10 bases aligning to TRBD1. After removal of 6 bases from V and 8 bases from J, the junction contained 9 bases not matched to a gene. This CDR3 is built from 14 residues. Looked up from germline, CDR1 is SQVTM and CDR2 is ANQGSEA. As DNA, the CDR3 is TGCAGCGTGCGGACAGGGGGGGTATTTGGGGAGCTGTTTTTT. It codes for CSVRTGGVFGELFF.

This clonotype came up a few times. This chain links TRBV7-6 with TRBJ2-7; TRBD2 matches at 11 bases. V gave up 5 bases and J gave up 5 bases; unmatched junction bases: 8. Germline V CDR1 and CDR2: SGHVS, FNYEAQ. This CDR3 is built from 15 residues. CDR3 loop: CASSPGLLAGDEQYF. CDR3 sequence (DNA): TGTGCCAGCAGCCCGGGGTTACTAGCGGGAGACGAGCAGTACTTC.

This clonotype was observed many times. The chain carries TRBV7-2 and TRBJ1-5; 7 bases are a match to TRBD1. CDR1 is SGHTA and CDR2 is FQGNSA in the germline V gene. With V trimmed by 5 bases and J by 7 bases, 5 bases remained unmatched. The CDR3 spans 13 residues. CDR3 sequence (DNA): TGTGCCAGCAGCGTAAGGGGGCAGCAGCCCCAGCATTTT. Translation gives CASSVRGQQPQHF.

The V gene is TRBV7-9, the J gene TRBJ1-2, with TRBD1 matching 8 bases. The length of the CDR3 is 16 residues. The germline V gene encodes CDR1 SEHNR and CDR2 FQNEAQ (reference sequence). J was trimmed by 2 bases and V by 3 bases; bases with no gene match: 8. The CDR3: CASSLRPDRANYGYTF. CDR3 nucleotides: TGTGCCAGCAGCTTGCGGCCGGACAGGGCCAACTATGGCTACACCTTC.

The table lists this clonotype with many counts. CDR3 region: CSASAGPQETQYF. The CDR3 DNA is TGCAGCGCGTCGGCAGGTCCGCAAGAGACCCAGTACTTC. The chain joins TRBV29-1 to TRBJ2-5; no clear D. Per the germline V gene, CDR1 is SQVTM and CDR2 is ANQGSEA. V was pared by 7 bases and J by 2 bases, with 14 bases between. CDR3 length equals 13 residues.

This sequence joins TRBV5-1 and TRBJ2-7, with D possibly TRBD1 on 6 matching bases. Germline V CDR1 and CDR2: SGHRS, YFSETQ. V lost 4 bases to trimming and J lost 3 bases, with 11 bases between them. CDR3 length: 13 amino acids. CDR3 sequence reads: CASSTDSYYEQYF. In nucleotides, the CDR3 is TGCGCCAGCAGCACGGACAGTTACTACGAGCAGTACTTC.

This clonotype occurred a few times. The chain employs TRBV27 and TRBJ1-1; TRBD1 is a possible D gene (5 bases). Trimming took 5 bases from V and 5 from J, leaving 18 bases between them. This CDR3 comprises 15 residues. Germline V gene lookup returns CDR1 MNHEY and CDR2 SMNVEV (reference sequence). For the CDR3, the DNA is TGTGCCAGCAGTCCCCTCCAGGGCCCCGAAACTGAAGCTTTCTTT. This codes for CASSPLQGPETEAFF.

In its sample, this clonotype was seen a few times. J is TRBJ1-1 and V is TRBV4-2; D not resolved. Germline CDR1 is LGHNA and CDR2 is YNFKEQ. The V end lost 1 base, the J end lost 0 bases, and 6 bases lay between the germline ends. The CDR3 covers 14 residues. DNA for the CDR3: TGTGCCAGCAGCCAAGGGTGGTTGAACACTGAAGCTTTCTTT. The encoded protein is CASSQGWLNTEAFF.

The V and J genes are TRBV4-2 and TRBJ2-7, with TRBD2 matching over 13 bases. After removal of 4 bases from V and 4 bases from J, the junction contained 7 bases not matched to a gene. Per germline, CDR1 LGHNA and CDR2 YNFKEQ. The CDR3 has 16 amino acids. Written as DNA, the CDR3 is TGTGCCAGCAGCCTGACCGGGACTAGCGGGATATACGAGCAGTACTTC. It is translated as CASSLTGTSGIYEQYF.